The TCR beta chain under discussion was sequenced for a study of post-analysis software for immune sequencing data. Incorporated into the TCR beta cDNA libraries were unique molecular identifiers, which served to reduce PCR and sequencing biases. TCRdb re-analysed the PCR reads in MiXCR, keeping a single row per CDR3 protein. This table holds roughly 800,000 distinct CDR3 sequences, 25% to 30% found once. This clonotype was seen a handful of times. What was sequenced was blood. The sequence came from a girl aged 10 to 17 with multiple sclerosis.

CDR3 in amino acids: CSVGHLNLKEQYF. For the CDR3, the DNA is TGCAGCGTTGGTCACCTCAACCTCAAGGAGCAGTACTTC. The rearrangement uses TRBV29-1 and TRBJ2-7; D ambiguous. Trimming took off 4 bases at V and 7 bases at J, with 17 bases between the two ends. This CDR3 spans 13 amino acids. CDR1 is SQVTM, CDR2 ANQGSEA, per germline.